This entry is about one TCR beta chain. This entry belongs to a study of patients and donors after allogeneic stem cell transplantation. The V gene's germline CDR1 is SGDLS and CDR2 YYNGEE. The CDR3 loop spans 14 amino acids. V lost 0 bases and J 4 bases, leaving 10 bases between the germline ends. TCRdb reprocessed the RT-PCR reads via MiXCR and lists one record per CDR3 protein. The sample yields hundreds of thousands of distinct CDR3 sequences, about a sixth seen once. The sequenced material came from blood, either unsorted or a sorted T cell fraction (not recorded which). The origin of this receptor is a human donor who was either an allogeneic HSCT recipient or a stem cell or donor lymphocyte infusion donor (not recorded which). It is not recorded whose cells these are; they may come from a transplant donor. This sequence joins TRBV9 and TRBJ1-2; D remains unclear. The CDR3 region is CASSVGRQSYGYTF. CDR3 nucleotides: TGTGCCAGCAGCGTAGGGCGGCAGTCCTATGGCTACACCTTC.